This T cell receptor (beta chain) was found in a study of T cell changes during pregnancy in multiple sclerosis. Per the germline V gene, CDR1 is MDHEN and CDR2 is SYDVKM. The junction had 0 bases not matched to a gene; V was cut back by 1 base and J by 7 bases. The CDR3 extends over 13 amino acids. Sequencing used immunoSEQ multiplex PCR; TCRdb keeps in-frame clones, though not all of them. The sample has about 22,000 clones, more than 85% seen once. This clone was observed a single time. This rearrangement joins TRBV28 to TRBJ2-7, with 11 bases fitting TRBD2. The source is a female donor in good health, enrolled as a control in a pregnancy study. The sample in question was CD4+ T cells from peripheral blood mononuclear cells, obtained after pregnancy. The CDR3 DNA reads TGTGCCAGCAGTTTATTAGCGGGAGGGGAGCAGTACTTC. Translating gives CASSLLAGGEQYF.